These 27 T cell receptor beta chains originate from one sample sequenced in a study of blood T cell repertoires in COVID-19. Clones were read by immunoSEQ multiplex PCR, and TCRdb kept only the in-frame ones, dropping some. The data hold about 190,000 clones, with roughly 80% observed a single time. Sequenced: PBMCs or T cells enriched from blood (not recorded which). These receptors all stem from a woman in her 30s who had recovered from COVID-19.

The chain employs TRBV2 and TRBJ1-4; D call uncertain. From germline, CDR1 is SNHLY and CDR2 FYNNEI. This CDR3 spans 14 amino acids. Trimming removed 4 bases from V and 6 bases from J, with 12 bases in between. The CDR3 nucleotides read TGTGCCAGCAGTGCTAGCGGAATGGATGAAAAACTGTTTTTT. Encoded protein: CASSASGMDEKLFF.

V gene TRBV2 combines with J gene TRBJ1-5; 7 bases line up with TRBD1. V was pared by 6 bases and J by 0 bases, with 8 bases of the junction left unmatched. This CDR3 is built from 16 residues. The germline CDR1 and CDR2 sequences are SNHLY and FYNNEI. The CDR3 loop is CASSASGQLSNQPQHF. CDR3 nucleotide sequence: TGTGCCAGCAGCGCCTCGGGACAGCTTAGCAATCAGCCCCAGCATTTT.

The CDR3 is CASSANGRDTEAFF. The CDR3 coding sequence is TGTGCCAGCAGTGCGAATGGGAGGGACACTGAAGCTTTCTTT. The chain employs TRBV6-4 and TRBJ1-1; D is unclear. Trimming took 4 bases from V and 3 from J, leaving 12 bases between them. Germline loops: CDR1 MRHNA, CDR2 SNTAGT. The CDR3 is made up of 14 amino acids.

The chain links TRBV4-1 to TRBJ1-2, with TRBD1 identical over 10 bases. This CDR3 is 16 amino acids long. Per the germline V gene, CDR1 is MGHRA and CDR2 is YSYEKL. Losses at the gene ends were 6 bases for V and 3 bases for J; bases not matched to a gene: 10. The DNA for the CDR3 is TGCGCCAGCAGATCACCGGGACAGGGGCCTTACTATGGCTACACCTTC. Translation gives CASRSPGQGPYYGYTF.

The CDR3 nucleotides are TGTGCCAGCAGTTTAAGACAGGGAGTATACGAGCAGTACTTC. Its translation: CASSLRQGVYEQYF. The chain combines TRBV27 with TRBJ2-7, with TRBD1 matching over 7 bases. The V gene's germline CDR1 is MNHEY and CDR2 SMNVEV (reference sequence). The length of the CDR3 is 14 residues. Trimming removed 2 bases from V and 4 bases from J; junction bases left unmatched: 5.

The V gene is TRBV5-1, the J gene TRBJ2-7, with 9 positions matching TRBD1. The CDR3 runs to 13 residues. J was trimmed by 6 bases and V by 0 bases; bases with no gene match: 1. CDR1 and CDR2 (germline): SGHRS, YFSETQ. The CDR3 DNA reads TGCGCCAGCAGCTTGGACAGGGGGCGCGAGCAGTACGTC. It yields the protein CASSLDRGREQYV.

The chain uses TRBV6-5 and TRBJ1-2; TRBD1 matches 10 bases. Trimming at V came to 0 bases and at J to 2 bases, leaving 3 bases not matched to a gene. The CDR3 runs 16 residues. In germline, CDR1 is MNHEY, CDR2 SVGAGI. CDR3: CASSYSDRGHNYGYTF. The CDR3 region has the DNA TGTGCCAGCAGTTACTCCGACAGGGGGCACAACTATGGCTACACCTTC.

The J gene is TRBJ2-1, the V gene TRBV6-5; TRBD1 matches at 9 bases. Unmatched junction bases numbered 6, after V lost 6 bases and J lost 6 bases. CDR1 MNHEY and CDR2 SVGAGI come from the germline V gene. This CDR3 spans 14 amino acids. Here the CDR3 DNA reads TGTGCCAGCAGCGAGACAGGGGGGATCAATGAGCAGTTCTTC. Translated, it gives CASSETGGINEQFF.

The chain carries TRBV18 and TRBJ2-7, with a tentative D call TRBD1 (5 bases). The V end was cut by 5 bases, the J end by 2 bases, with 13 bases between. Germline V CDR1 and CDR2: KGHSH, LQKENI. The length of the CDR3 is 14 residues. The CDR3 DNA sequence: TGTGCCAGCTCAATCGGACAACCCCCCTACGAGCAGTACGTC. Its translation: CASSIGQPPYEQYV.

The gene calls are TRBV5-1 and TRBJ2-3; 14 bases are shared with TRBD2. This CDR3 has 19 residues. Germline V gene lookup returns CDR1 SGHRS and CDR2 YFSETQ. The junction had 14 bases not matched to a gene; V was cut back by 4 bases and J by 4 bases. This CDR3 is CASSGSPGLAGVRADTQYF. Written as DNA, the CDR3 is TGCGCCAGCAGCGGCTCACCGGGACTAGCGGGAGTCCGCGCAGATACGCAGTATTTT.

The CDR3 coding sequence is TGCGCCAGCAGCCAAAGCTCGACAGGGTCCCCGTCAACTAATGAAAAACTGTTTTTT. Protein: CASSQSSTGSPSTNEKLFF. This rearrangement joins TRBV4-1 to TRBJ1-4; 7 nucleotides line up with TRBD1. Trimming at V came to 2 bases and at J to 0 bases, leaving 12 bases not matched to a gene. Germline CDR1 and CDR2: MGHRA and YSYEKL. The CDR3 consists of 19 residues.

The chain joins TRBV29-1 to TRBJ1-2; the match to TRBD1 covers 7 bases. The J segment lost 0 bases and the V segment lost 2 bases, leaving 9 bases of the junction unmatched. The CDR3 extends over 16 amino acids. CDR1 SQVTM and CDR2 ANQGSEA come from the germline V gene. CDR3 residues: CSVELPPGTANYGYTF. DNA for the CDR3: TGCAGCGTTGAACTTCCTCCCGGGACAGCTAACTATGGCTACACCTTC. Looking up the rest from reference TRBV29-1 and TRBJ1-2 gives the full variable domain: SAVISQKPSRDICQRGTSLTIQCQVDSQVTMMFWYRQQPGQSLTLIATANQGSEATYESGFVIDKFPISRPNLTFSTLTVSNMSPEDSSIYLCSVELPPGTANYGYTFGSGTRLTVV.

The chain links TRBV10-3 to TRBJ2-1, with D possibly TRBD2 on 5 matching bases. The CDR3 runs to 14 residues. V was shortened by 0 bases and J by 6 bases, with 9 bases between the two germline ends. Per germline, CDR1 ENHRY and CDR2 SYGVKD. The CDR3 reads CAISESLSGNEQFF. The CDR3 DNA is TGTGCCATCAGTGAGTCCCTAAGCGGCAATGAGCAGTTCTTC.

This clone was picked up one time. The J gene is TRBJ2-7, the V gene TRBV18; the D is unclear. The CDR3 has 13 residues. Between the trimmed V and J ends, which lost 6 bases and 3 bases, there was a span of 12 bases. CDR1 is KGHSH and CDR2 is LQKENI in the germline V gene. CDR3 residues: CASSLDHVYEQYV. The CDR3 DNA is TGTGCCAGCTCCCTAGACCACGTCTACGAGCAGTACGTC.

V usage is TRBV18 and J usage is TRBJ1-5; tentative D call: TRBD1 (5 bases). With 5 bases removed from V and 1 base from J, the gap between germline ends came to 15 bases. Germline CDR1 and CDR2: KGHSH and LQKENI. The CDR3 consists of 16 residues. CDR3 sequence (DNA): TGTGCCAGCTCATACATCGGCAGGGCCAGCAATCAGCCCCAGCATTTT. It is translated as CASSYIGRASNQPQHF.

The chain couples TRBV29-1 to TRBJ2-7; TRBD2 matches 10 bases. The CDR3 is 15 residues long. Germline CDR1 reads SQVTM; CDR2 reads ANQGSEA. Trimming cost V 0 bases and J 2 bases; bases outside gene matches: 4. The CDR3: CSVEDNTSGTYEQYF. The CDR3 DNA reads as TGCAGCGTTGAAGATAATACTAGCGGGACCTACGAGCAGTACTTC.

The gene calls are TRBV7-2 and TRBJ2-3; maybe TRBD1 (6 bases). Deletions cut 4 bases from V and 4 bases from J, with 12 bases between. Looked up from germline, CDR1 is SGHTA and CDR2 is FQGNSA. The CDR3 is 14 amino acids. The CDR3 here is CASSYHRAPDTQYF. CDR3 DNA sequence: TGTGCCAGCAGCTATCACAGGGCCCCAGATACGCAGTATTTT.

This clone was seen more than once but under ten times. CDR3 in DNA: TGTGCCAGCAGATATACTACTAATGAGCAGTTCTTC. Translated: CASRYTTNEQFF. This chain links TRBV12-3 or TRBV12-4 with TRBJ2-1, with D unclear. This CDR3 region has 12 residues. Trimming took 6 bases from V and 7 from J, leaving 10 bases between them.

CDR3 amino acids: CASSPSPGTGTFYEQYF. CDR3 nucleotide sequence: TGTGCCAGCAGTCCAAGTCCCGGGACAGGGACCTTCTACGAGCAGTACTTC. The chain uses TRBV6-6 and TRBJ2-7; 9 bases are a match to TRBD1. The CDR3 consists of 17 residues. CDR1 and CDR2 from the germline V gene are MNHNY and SVGAGI (reference sequence). V trimming: 5 bases; J trimming: 3 bases; junction bases outside the gene matches: 14.

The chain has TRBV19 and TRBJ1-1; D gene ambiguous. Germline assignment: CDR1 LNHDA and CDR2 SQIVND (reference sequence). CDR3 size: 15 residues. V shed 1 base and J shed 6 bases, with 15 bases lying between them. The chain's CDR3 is CASSIAPRLNPEAFF. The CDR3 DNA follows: TGTGCCAGTAGTATAGCCCCGCGCCTTAACCCTGAAGCTTTCTTT.

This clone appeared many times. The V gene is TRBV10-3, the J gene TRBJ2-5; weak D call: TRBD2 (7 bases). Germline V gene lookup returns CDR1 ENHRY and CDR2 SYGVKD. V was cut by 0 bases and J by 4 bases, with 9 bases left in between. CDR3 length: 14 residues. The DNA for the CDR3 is TGTGCCATCAGTGAGTCGGGAGGGGGAGAGACCCAGTACTTC. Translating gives CAISESGGGETQYF.

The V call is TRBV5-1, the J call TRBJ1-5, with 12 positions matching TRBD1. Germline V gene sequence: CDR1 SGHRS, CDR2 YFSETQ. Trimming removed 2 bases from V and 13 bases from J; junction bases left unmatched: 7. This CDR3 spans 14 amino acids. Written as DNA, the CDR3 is TGCGCCAGCAGCTTAGACTCGGGACAGGGGGCGCAGCATTTT. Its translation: CASSLDSGQGAQHF.

The CDR3 protein is CASSLSPTLAGGPDEQFF. The CDR3 DNA is TGTGCCAGCAGTTTATCCCCCACACTAGCGGGAGGGCCGGATGAGCAGTTCTTC. The gene calls are TRBV27 and TRBJ2-1; 13 nucleotides line up with TRBD2. This CDR3 has 18 amino acids. With V trimmed by 0 bases and J by 8 bases, 10 bases remained unmatched. CDR1 MNHEY and CDR2 SMNVEV come from the germline V gene (reference sequence).

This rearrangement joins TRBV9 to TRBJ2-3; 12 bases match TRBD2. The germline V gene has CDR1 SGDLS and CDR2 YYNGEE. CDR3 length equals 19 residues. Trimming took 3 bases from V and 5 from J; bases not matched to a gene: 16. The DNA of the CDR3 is TGTGCCAGCAGCGCCTCCGGGACTAGCGGGCTGCCGTCGGTAGATACGCAGTATTTT. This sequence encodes CASSASGTSGLPSVDTQYF.

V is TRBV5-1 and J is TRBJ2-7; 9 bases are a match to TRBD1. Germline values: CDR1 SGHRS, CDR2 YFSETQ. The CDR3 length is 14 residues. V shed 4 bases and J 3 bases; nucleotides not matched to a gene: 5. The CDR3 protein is CASSAGTGYYEQYF. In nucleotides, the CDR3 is TGCGCCAGCAGCGCCGGGACAGGGTACTACGAGCAGTACTTC.

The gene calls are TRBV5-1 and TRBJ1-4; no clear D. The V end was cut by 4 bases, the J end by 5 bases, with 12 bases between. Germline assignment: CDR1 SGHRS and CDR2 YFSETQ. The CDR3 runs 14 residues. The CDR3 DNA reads TGCGCCAGCAGCCTAGGACTGATAAATGAAAAACTGTTTTTT. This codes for CASSLGLINEKLFF.

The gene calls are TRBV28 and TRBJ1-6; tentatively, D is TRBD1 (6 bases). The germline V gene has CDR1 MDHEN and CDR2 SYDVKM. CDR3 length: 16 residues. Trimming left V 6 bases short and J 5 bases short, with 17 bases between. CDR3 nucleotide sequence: TGTGCCAGCAGACCGTTTGGCCCAGGGGATAATTCACCCCTCCACTTT. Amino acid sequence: CASRPFGPGDNSPLHF.